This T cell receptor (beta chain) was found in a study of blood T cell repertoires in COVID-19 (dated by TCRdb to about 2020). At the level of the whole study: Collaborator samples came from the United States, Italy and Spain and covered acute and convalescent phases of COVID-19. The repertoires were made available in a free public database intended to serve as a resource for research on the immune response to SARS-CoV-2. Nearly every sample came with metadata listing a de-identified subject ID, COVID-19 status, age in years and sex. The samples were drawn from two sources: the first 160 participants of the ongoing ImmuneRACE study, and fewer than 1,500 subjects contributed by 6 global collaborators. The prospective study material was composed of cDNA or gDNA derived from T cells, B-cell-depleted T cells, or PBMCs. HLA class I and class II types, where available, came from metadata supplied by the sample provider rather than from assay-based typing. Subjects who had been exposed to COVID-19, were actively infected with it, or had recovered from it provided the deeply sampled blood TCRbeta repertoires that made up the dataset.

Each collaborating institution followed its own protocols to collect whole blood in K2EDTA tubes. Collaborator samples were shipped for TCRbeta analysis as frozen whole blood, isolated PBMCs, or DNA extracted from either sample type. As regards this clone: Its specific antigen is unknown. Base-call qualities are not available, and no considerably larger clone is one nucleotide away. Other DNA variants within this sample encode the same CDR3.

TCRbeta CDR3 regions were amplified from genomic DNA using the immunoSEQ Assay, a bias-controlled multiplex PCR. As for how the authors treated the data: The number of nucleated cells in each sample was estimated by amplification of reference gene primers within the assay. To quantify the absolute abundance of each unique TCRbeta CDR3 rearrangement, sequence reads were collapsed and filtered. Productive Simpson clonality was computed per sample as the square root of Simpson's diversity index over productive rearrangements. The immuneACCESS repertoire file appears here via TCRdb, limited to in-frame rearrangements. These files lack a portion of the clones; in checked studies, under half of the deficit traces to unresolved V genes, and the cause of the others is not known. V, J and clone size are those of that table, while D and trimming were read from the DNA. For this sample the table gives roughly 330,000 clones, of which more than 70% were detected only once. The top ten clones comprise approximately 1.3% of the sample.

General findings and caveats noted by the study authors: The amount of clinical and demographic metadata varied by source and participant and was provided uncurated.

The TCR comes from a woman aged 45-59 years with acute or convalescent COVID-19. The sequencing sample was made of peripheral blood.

The CDR3: CASRRGYEQYF. The DNA sequence is TGTGCCAGCCGGCGCGGCTACGAGCAGTACTTC. The V gene is TRBV6-5 and the J gene is TRBJ2-7; no D gene is confidently identified. Spanning cysteine to phenylalanine, the CDR3 consists of 11 amino acids. Only CDR3 DNA remains: 33 bases, in frame from the first base. Trimming costs V 8 bases and J 3 bases, and their ends lie 8 bases apart. Based on the germline V gene, the CDR1 and CDR2 sequences are MNHEY and SVGAGI.